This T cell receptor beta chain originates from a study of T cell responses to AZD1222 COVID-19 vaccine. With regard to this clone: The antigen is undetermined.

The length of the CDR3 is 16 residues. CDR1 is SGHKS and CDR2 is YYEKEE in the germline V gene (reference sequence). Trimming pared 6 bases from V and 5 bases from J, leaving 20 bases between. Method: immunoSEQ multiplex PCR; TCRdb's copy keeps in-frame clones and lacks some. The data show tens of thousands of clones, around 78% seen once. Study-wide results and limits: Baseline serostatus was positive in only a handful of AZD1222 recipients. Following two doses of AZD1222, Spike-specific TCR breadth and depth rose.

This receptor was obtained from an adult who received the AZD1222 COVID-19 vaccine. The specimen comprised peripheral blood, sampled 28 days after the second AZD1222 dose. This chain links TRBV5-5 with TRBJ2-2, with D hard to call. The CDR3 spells CASTTGRVVRTGELFF. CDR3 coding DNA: TGTGCCAGCACAACGGGCCGGGTAGTAAGGACCGGGGAGCTGTTTTTT.